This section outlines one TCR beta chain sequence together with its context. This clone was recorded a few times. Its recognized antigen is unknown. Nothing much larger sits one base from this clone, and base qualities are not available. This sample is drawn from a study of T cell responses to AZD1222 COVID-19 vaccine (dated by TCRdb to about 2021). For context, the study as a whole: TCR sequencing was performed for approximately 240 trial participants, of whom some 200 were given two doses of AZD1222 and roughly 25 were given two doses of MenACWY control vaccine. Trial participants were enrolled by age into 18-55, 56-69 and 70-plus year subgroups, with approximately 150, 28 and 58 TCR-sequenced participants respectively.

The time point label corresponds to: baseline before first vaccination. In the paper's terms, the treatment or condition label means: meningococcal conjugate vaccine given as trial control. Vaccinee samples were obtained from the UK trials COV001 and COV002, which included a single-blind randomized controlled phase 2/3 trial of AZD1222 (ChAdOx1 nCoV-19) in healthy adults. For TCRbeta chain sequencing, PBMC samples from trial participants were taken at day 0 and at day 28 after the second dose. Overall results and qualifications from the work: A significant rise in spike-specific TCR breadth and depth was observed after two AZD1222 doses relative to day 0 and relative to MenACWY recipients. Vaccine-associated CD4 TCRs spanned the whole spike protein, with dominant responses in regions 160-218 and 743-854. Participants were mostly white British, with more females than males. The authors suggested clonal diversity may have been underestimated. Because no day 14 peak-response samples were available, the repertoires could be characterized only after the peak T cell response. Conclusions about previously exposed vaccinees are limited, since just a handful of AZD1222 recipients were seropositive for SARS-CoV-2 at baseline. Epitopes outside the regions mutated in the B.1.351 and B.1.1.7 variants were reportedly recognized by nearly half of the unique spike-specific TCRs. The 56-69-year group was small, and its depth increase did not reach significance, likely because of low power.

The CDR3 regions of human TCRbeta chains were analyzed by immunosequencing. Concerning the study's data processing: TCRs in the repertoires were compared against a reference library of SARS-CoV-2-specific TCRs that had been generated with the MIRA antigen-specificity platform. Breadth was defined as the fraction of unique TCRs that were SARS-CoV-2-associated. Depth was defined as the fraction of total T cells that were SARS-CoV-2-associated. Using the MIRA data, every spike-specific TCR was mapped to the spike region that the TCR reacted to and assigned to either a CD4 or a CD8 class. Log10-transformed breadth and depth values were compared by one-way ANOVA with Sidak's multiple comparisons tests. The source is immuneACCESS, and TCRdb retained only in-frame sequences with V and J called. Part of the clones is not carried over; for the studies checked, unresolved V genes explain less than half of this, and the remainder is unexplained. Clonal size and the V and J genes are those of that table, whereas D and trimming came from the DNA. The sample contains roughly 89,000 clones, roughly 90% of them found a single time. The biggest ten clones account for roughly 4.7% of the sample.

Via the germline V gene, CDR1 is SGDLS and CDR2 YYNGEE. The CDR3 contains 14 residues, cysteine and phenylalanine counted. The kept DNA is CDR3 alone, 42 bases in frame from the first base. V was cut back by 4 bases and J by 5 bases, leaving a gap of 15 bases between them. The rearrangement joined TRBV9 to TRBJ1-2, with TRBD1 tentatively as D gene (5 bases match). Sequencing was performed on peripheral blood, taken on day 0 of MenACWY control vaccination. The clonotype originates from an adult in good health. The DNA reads TGTGCCAGCAGCCCCGGGGGAGTAGGTTATGGCTACACCTTC. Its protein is CASSPGGVGYGYTF. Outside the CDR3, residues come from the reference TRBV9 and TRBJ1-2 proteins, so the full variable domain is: DSGVTQTPKHLITATGQRVTLRCSPRSGDLSVYWYQQSLDQGLQFLIQYYNGEERAKGNILERFSAQQFPDLHSELNLSSLELGDSALYFCASSPGGVGYGYTFGSGTRLTVV.